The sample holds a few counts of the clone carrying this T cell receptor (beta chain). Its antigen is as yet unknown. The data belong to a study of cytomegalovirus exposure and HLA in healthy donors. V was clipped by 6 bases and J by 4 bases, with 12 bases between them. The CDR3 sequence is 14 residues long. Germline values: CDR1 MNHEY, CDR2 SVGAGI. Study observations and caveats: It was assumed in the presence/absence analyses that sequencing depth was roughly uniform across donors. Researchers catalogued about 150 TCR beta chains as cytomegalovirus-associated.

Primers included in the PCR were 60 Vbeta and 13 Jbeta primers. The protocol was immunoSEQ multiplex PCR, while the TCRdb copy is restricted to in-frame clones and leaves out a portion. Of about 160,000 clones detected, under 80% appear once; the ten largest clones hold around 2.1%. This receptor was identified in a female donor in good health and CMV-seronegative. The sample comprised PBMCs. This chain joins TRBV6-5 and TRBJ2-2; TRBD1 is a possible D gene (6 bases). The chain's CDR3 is CASRAYRATGELFF. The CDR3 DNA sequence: TGTGCCAGCAGAGCCTACAGGGCCACCGGGGAGCTGTTTTTT.